One sample yielded the 25 T cell receptor beta chains listed below, sequenced in a study of graft-versus-host responses after intestinal transplantation. Generated by immunoSEQ multiplex PCR, the TCRdb table keeps only in-frame clones and is missing some. The table has approximately 58,000 clones, about 90% seen once. Sequencing was performed on PBMCs, taken 26 days after transplant. These receptors were obtained from a human patient who received an intestinal transplant, so some T cells may come from the graft donor.

J is TRBJ2-3 and V is TRBV28; maybe TRBD1 (6 bases). Germline-derived CDR1 and CDR2 are MDHEN and SYDVKM. The CDR3 length is 17 residues. Deletions cut 5 bases from V and 0 bases from J, with 18 bases between. The CDR3 DNA reads as TGTGCCAGCAGTGAGTTCGGACAGTCGCCTAGCACAGATACGCAGTATTTT. Translation: CASSEFGQSPSTDTQYF.

This rearrangement joins TRBV2 to TRBJ2-7, with a possible D match to TRBD2 (6 bases). The CDR3 has 16 residues. CDR1 and CDR2 (germline): SNHLY, FYNNEI. V was cut by 4 bases and J by 2 bases, with 18 bases left in between. The CDR3 spells CASSGTTSRGPYEQYF. The CDR3 nucleotides read TGTGCCAGCAGTGGGACTACAAGTCGGGGCCCCTACGAGCAGTACTTC.

The rearrangement links TRBV25-1 to TRBJ2-5; the match to TRBD2 covers 12 bases. V dropped 3 bases and J dropped 4; count of bases not matched to a gene: 6. Germline V gives CDR1 MGHDK, CDR2 SYGVNS. CDR3 length: 16 amino acids. CDR3 coding DNA: TGTGCCAGCAGTGAGTCTAGCGGGGGGGGTAGAGAGACCCAGTACTTC. It translates to CASSESSGGGRETQYF.

V and J are TRBV6-5 and TRBJ1-6, with D hard to call. This CDR3 is built from 14 residues. Germline V gene data show CDR1 as MNHEY and CDR2 as SVGAGI. Trimming removed 8 bases at V and 10 bases at J, with 18 bases between. Here the CDR3 reads CASSSVAQGSPLHF. CDR3 DNA sequence: TGTGCCAGCTCTTCGGTAGCGCAAGGATCACCCCTCCACTTT.

CDR3 DNA: TGTGCCAGCAGTTATCTTCGGGACAGAAGCTCCTACGAGCAGTACGTC. As protein: CASSYLRDRSSYEQYV. J is TRBJ2-7 and V is TRBV6-6, with TRBD1 identical over 7 bases. Germline values: CDR1 MNHNY, CDR2 SVGAGI (reference sequence). This CDR3 region has 16 residues. V trimming: 3 bases; J trimming: 0 bases; junction bases outside the gene matches: 8.

The chain joins TRBV4-3 to TRBJ2-1; D unclear. Germline V CDR1 and CDR2: LGHNA, YSLEER. The CDR3 has 11 residues. Trimming cost V 6 bases and J 7 bases, with 7 bases left between them. The CDR3 DNA reads TGCGCCAGCAGTCCCGGGAATGAGCAGTTCTTC. Its protein is CASSPGNEQFF.

This chain uses TRBV27 with TRBJ2-1, with 13 bases matching TRBD2. The trim removed 3 bases at V and 0 bases at J, leaving 5 bases unmatched. CDR1 and CDR2 (germline): MNHEY, SMNVEV (reference sequence). The CDR3 contains 18 residues. In DNA, the CDR3 is TGTGCCAGCAGTTTGGGACTAGCGGGAATGCCCTCCTACAATGAGCAGTTCTTC. Its translation is CASSLGLAGMPSYNEQFF.

This chain connects TRBV6-5 to TRBJ2-1; 8 bases agree with TRBD2. CDR1 and CDR2 (germline): MNHEY, SVGAGI. V was clipped by 6 bases and J by 4 bases; unmatched bases: 5. This CDR3 contains 14 residues. CDR3 loop: CASSGGGAYNEQFF. In DNA form, the CDR3 reads TGTGCCAGCAGCGGGGGGGGCGCGTACAATGAGCAGTTCTTC.

The gene calls are TRBV6-6 and TRBJ2-3; maybe TRBD2 (5 bases). CDR1 MNHNY and CDR2 SVGAGI come from the germline V gene (reference sequence). Trimming shortened V by 5 bases and J by 1 base, and 13 bases separated the two germline ends. This CDR3 comprises 15 residues. For the CDR3, the DNA is TGTGCCAGCAGTCCCTCCCGGCGGGGCACAGATACGCAGTATTTT. This codes for CASSPSRRGTDTQYF.

The chain has TRBV27 and TRBJ2-3; D ambiguous. Germline values: CDR1 MNHEY, CDR2 SMNVEV (reference sequence). The CDR3 has 14 amino acids. Trimming shortened V by 2 bases and J by 2 bases, and 8 bases separated the two germline ends. CDR3 nucleotides: TGTGCCAGCAGTTTACGAGAACCCACAGATACGCAGTATTTT. This gives the protein CASSLREPTDTQYF.

The genes are TRBV5-4 and TRBJ1-2; perhaps TRBD1 as D (5 bases). V lost 4 bases and J 8 bases, leaving 15 bases between the germline ends. The CDR3 consists of 13 residues. Germline lookup yields CDR1 SGHNT and CDR2 YYREEE (reference sequence). As DNA, the CDR3 is TGTGCCAGCAGCGTAGCAGGGATACGGGGCTACACCTTC. This codes for CASSVAGIRGYTF.

This clone was seen only once. The chain links TRBV28 to TRBJ2-7; tentatively, D is TRBD2 (6 bases). V lost 5 bases, J lost 1 base, and 21 bases lay in between. CDR1 and CDR2 (germline): MDHEN, SYDVKM. This CDR3 region has 17 residues. The CDR3 protein is CASSLHKANGGSYEQYV. The CDR3 region has the DNA TGTGCCAGCAGTCTCCATAAAGCCAACGGGGGTTCCTACGAGCAGTACGTC.

V is TRBV15 and J is TRBJ2-7; tentatively, D is TRBD1 (6 bases). The CDR3 extends over 13 amino acids. The germline V and J ends were trimmed by 4 bases and 9 bases, with 16 bases remaining between them. CDR1 is LNHNV, CDR2 YYDKDF, per germline (reference sequence). CDR3 sequence: CATSTGHRAGQYV. DNA for the CDR3: TGTGCCACCAGCACGGGACACCGCGCCGGGCAGTACGTC.

This clone has only one observation. The rearrangement joins TRBV9 to TRBJ1-2; D gene uncertain. The CDR3 length is 14 residues. Germline CDR1 reads SGDLS; CDR2 reads YYNGEE. Trimming pared 0 bases from V and 2 bases from J, leaving 8 bases between. In DNA form, the CDR3 reads TGTGCCAGCAGCGTAGTCGGAGGGAACTATGGCTACACCTTC. It specifies CASSVVGGNYGYTF.

The CDR3 bases are TGTGCCAGCAGTAGGGGCGGGAACACTGAAGCTTTCTTT. Translation: CASSRGGNTEAFF. The V gene is TRBV6-5, the J gene TRBJ1-1, with a tentative D call TRBD1 (5 bases). The CDR3 extends over 13 amino acids. Germline lookup yields CDR1 MNHEY and CDR2 SVGAGI. Trimming shortened V by 5 bases and J by 1 base, and 8 bases separated the two germline ends.

The rearrangement uses TRBV7-9 and TRBJ2-5; 7 bases are shared with TRBD2. V shed 5 bases, J shed 2 bases, and the junction held 5 bases outside the gene matches. This CDR3 is built from 14 residues. The germline V gene encodes CDR1 SEHNR and CDR2 FQNEAQ (reference sequence). This CDR3 reads CASSPRTRQETQYF. DNA for the CDR3: TGTGCCAGCAGCCCCCGGACTAGACAAGAGACCCAGTACTTC.

This chain joins TRBV29-1 and TRBJ2-5; D is uncertain. The germline V and J ends were trimmed by 2 bases and 5 bases, with 15 bases remaining between them. The CDR3 consists of 14 residues. The germline V gene encodes CDR1 SQVTM and CDR2 ANQGSEA. In nucleotides, the CDR3 is TGCAGCGTTGAATCTGGGCAAAGATGGGAGACCCAGTACTTC. This encodes CSVESGQRWETQYF.

This chain joins TRBV6-1 and TRBJ2-1; 7 nucleotides agree with TRBD2. Trimming removed 8 bases from V and 0 bases from J; junction bases left unmatched: 7. The CDR3 covers 15 residues. The germline gives CDR1 MNHNS, CDR2 SASEGT. The chain's CDR3 is CASLRLAGSYNEQFF. CDR3 nucleotides: TGTGCCAGCCTAAGACTAGCCGGCTCCTACAATGAGCAGTTCTTC.

The chain employs TRBV5-1 and TRBJ2-1; possibly TRBD2 for D (6 bases). Germline V CDR1 and CDR2: SGHRS, YFSETQ. V lost 0 bases and J 3 bases, leaving 7 bases between the germline ends. This CDR3 comprises 14 residues. This CDR3 is CASSLGGDYNEQFF. The CDR3 nucleotides are TGCGCCAGCAGCTTGGGCGGGGACTACAATGAGCAGTTCTTC.

The chain recombines TRBV6-1 with TRBJ1-1, with D perhaps matching TRBD1 (5 bases). Trimming shortened V by 6 bases and J by 4 bases, and 18 bases separated the two germline ends. This CDR3 contains 15 residues. CDR1 is MNHNS and CDR2 is SASEGT in the germline V gene. The CDR3 loop is CASSPFAGGFTEAFF. In DNA form, the CDR3 reads TGTGCCAGCAGCCCCTTCGCCGGGGGATTCACTGAAGCTTTCTTT.

The chain employs TRBV27 and TRBJ1-4, with a possible D match to TRBD1 (5 bases). Germline V lookup: CDR1 MNHEY, CDR2 SMNVEV (reference sequence). Trimming removed 9 bases from V and 8 bases from J, with 16 bases in between. CDR3 size: 13 residues. The CDR3 bases are TGTGCCAGACTCAGCCAAGGGGCGGAAAAACTGTTTTTT. Translating it yields CARLSQGAEKLFF.

The V gene is TRBV9, the J gene TRBJ1-1; 7 positions agree with TRBD1. CDR3 length: 15 amino acids. Trimming cost V 0 bases and J 4 bases; bases outside gene matches: 6. The germline gives CDR1 SGDLS, CDR2 YYNGEE. In DNA, the CDR3 is TGTGCCAGCAGCGTAGGCCCGACAGGGTTCACTGAAGCTTTCTTT. Its translation is CASSVGPTGFTEAFF.

The V call is TRBV6-5, the J call TRBJ1-2; D is unresolved. Germline V lookup: CDR1 MNHEY, CDR2 SVGAGI. Trimming stripped 10 bases from V and 4 bases from J, with 10 bases between. This CDR3 comprises 11 residues. The CDR3 region has the DNA TGTGCCACCGCGTCGGGCTATGGCTACACCTTC. Residues: CATASGYGYTF.

This chain joins TRBV19 and TRBJ1-5; D uncertain. CDR3 size: 12 residues. Germline loops: CDR1 LNHDA, CDR2 SQIVND (reference sequence). The V end was cut by 4 bases, the J end by 4 bases, with 5 bases between. CDR3 region: CASSKRNQPQHF. DNA of the CDR3: TGTGCCAGTAGTAAACGGAATCAGCCCCAGCATTTT.

This clone was observed a handful of times. The rearrangement uses TRBV7-6 and TRBJ1-6; a possible D gene is TRBD1 (6 bases). Germline CDR1 is SGHVS and CDR2 is FNYEAQ. The CDR3 consists of 13 residues. Between the trimmed V and J ends, which lost 5 bases and 7 bases, there was a span of 9 bases. CDR3 protein: CASSEGENSPLHF. The CDR3 coding sequence is TGTGCCAGCAGCGAGGGGGAAAATTCACCCCTCCACTTT.